This T cell receptor (beta chain) was identified during a study of PD-L1 blockade in urothelial cancer. The data were produced by immunoSEQ multiplex PCR, yet TCRdb's version contains in-frame clones alone and is incomplete. The data hold around 82,000 clones, with 80% to 85% observed a single time. With 4 bases clipped from V and 2 bases from J, the junction kept 9 bases outside the gene matches. CDR1 is SGDLS, CDR2 YYNGEE, per germline. This CDR3 has 17 amino acids. Time point here: pretreatment peripheral blood. V usage is TRBV9 and J usage is TRBJ1-6, with 7 bases matching TRBD1. The sample here was PBMCs, taken around atezolizumab (anti-PD-L1) treatment. The TCR was taken from a man in his 60s with urothelial cancer. The CDR3 here is CASSSRDSSTYNSPLHF. CDR3 bases: TGTGCCAGCAGCTCGAGGGACAGTTCAACCTATAATTCACCCCTCCACTTT.